Shown below are 5 T cell receptor beta chains from a single sample sequenced in a study of blood T cells in healthy people across ages. A second roughly 6 to 11 cycle PCR used barcoded and J-beta primers. In TCRdb, the 5' RACE reads were re-called with MiXCR into one record per CDR3 protein. The sample has more than 750,000 distinct CDR3 sequences, around 29% seen once. The same specimen was also included in a second study, on T cells of mothers and their children.

Sequencing was carried out using blood. These receptors were collected from a middle-aged woman in good health.

This clonotype was picked up many times. CDR3 coding DNA: TGTGCCAGCAGTGAGCGGGGGGATACAGATACGCAGTATTTT. Translating gives CASSERGDTDTQYF. The chain couples TRBV6-4 to TRBJ2-3, with 8 bases identical to TRBD2. V lost 3 bases and J lost 3; bases outside the gene matches: 2. The CDR3 has 14 amino acids. The germline CDR1 and CDR2 sequences are MRHNA and SNTAGT.

Only a few counts were recorded for this clonotype. This chain connects TRBV3-1 to TRBJ1-1, with D perhaps matching TRBD1 (6 bases). CDR1 is LGHDT, CDR2 YNNKEL, per germline (reference sequence). The CDR3 is 15 residues long. Trimming cost V 0 bases and J 7 bases, with 15 bases left between them. In DNA form, the CDR3 reads TGTGCCAGCAGCCAAGATTACAGGGCGATGGGTGAAGCTTTCTTT. This gives the protein CASSQDYRAMGEAFF.

The chain carries TRBV13 and TRBJ2-4; weak D call: TRBD1 (6 bases). Germline V gives CDR1 PRHDT, CDR2 FYEKMQ (reference sequence). The V end was cut by 4 bases, the J end by 1 base, with 8 bases between. This CDR3 comprises 14 residues. In DNA, the CDR3 is TGTGCCAGCAGCTCGGGACATGCCAAAAACATTCAGTACTTC. As protein: CASSSGHAKNIQYF.

The chain employs TRBV15 and TRBJ2-3, with TRBD2 matching 14 bases. The CDR3 is 17 amino acids. Germline CDR1 and CDR2: LNHNV and YYDKDF (reference sequence). V was clipped by 2 bases and J by 5 bases; unmatched bases: 6. This chain's CDR3 is CATSRNRLAGGQDTQYF. In nucleotides, the CDR3 is TGTGCCACCAGCAGAAACCGACTAGCGGGGGGGCAAGATACGCAGTATTTT.

Comment on this clonotype: Since a much larger clone is just one base distant, this may be a read error. The V and J genes are TRBV12-3 or TRBV12-4 and TRBJ2-4; 7 bases line up with TRBD2. The J call may be incorrect, as the DNA end agrees better with TRBJ2-5. The CDR3 is made up of 15 amino acids. This chain's CDR3 is CASSLELAVVKTQYF. CDR3 nucleotides: TGTGCCAGCAGTTTAGAGCTAGCGGTCGTGAAGACCCAGTACTTC.